What follows is one T cell receptor (beta chain) and its context. Its antigen is not yet known. Base qualities were left out, and no much larger clone turns up one base away. The immunoSEQ Assay, a bias-controlled multiplex PCR, was used to amplify TCRbeta CDR3 regions from genomic DNA. The study's own analysis went as follows. Within the assay, amplification of reference gene primers was used to estimate how many nucleated cells each sample contained. To quantify the absolute abundance of each unique TCRbeta CDR3 rearrangement, sequence reads were collapsed and filtered. For each sample, productive Simpson clonality was calculated by taking the square root of Simpson's diversity index across productive rearrangements. TCRdb's version of the immuneACCESS table is confined to in-frame rearrangements and falls short of the full clone set. An unresolved V gene accounts for under half of the shortfall where checked; the remainder is of unknown origin. V and J calls and clone size are as listed in that table; D and trimming were resolved from the DNA. A total of roughly 220,000 clones appear in this sample, about four fifths of them only once. The biggest ten clones account for 1.3% of the sample.

The sample is drawn from a study of blood T cell repertoires in COVID-19 (dated by TCRdb to the early 2020s). At the level of the whole study: Collaborator samples came from the United States, Italy and Spain and covered acute and convalescent phases of COVID-19. The material from the prospective study consisted of cDNA or gDNA derived from T cells, B-cell-depleted T cells, or PBMCs. Deeply sampled blood TCRbeta repertoires from subjects exposed to, actively infected with, or recovered from COVID-19 were included in the dataset. A freely available public database, intended as a resource for researchers studying the immune response to SARS-CoV-2, is where the repertoires were released. The samples were drawn from two sources: the first 160 participants of the ongoing ImmuneRACE study, and approximately 1,300 subjects contributed by 6 global collaborators. Sample metadata almost always included a de-identified subject ID, COVID-19 status, age in years and sex. Where HLA class I and class II types were available, the types were taken from metadata supplied by the sample provider, not from assay-based typing.

Enrolling through a virtual design, the prospective study's participants ranged in age from roughly 18 to 89 years and lived across 24 United States geographic areas. To assign participants to cohorts, the prospective study relied on clinical history that participants themselves reported in a screening survey and a study questionnaire. In the prospective study, mobile phlebotomists collected whole blood, serum and a nasopharyngeal or oropharyngeal swab from each participant. Prospective study participants could optionally give additional blood draws and questionnaires over an approximately 2-month period. Blood samples from the prospective study were shipped frozen or at room temperature prior to DNA extraction. What the study reported, not specific to this receptor: How much clinical and demographic metadata was included differed by source and by participant, and the metadata was provided uncurated.

From its cysteine to its phenylalanine, the CDR3 spans 16 amino acids. This entry keeps only the CDR3 DNA: 48 bases, framed from base 1. The junction shows trimming of 3 bases on V and 1 base on J, plus 10 bases between the germline ends. CDR1 and CDR2, per the germline V gene (reference sequence), are LNHDA and SQIVND. The specimen sequenced was PBMCs or T cells enriched from blood (not recorded which). The clonotype originates from a woman aged 40 to 50 with acute COVID-19. The sequence is built from TRBV19 and TRBJ2-6; the D region possibly corresponds to TRBD2 (7 bases align). The nucleotide sequence is TGTGCCAGTAGTATTGAGGGGGGGTCTGGGGCCAACGTCCTGACTTTC. The resulting protein is CASSIEGGSGANVLTF.